Presented here are 5 T cell receptor beta chains from one specimen sequenced in a study of a mutant IDH1 vaccine in newly diagnosed glioma. Data came from immunoSEQ multiplex PCR; TCRdb stores just in-frame clones and leaves some out. The table records about 32,000 clones, 79% of them present only once. Their target antigens are unknown. As for time point: week 35, safety follow-up. The content of each vaccine dose was 300 ug of mutant IDH1 20-mer peptide, and topical imiquimod accompanied it. The sample in question was PBMCs, obtained from a glioma patient whose treatment included an IDH1 peptide vaccine. The receptor source for this set is a woman in her twenties or thirties with glioma. Some clones in this sample may be carry-over from other donors' samples.

The chain couples TRBV7-2 to TRBJ2-3; D perhaps matches TRBD1 (5 bases). The CDR3 is 16 residues long. V lost 8 bases, J lost 1 base, and 19 bases lay in between. CDR1 is SGHTA and CDR2 is FQGNSA in the germline V gene. In DNA form, the CDR3 reads TGTGCCAGCGGCTCCCAGATACAGGCTCGCACAGATACGCAGTATTTT. Translated: CASGSQIQARTDTQYF.

The chain combines TRBV19 with TRBJ1-1; weak D call: TRBD1 (5 bases). CDR1 and CDR2 (germline): LNHDA, SQIVND (reference sequence). The CDR3 is 9 amino acids. CDR3 protein: CASGGEAFF. In DNA, the CDR3 is TGTGCTTCGGGGGGGGAAGCTTTCTTT.

This chain joins TRBV27 and TRBJ2-6; TRBD1 aligns across 8 bases. The germline V gene encodes CDR1 MNHEY and CDR2 SMNVEV (reference sequence). The CDR3 is made up of 16 amino acids. V lost 5 bases to trimming and J lost 2 bases; unmatched junction nucleotides: 5. CDR3 in DNA: TGTGCCAGCAGTGCGAGACAGGGGACTGGGGCCAACGTCCTGACTTTC. Its protein product is CASSARQGTGANVLTF.

This clone was counted only a few times. The chain carries TRBV7-2 and TRBJ1-4, with 8 bases lining up with TRBD1. After removal of 4 bases from V and 5 bases from J, the junction contained 3 bases not matched to a gene. CDR3 length equals 14 residues. Germline V CDR1 and CDR2: SGHTA, FQGNSA. The CDR3 region is CASSSRDRNEKLFF. The CDR3 DNA reads TGTGCCAGCAGCTCCCGGGACAGGAATGAAAAACTGTTTTTT.

The V and J genes are TRBV11-2 and TRBJ1-1; tentative D call: TRBD1 (5 bases). This CDR3 has 17 residues. V gave up 1 base and J gave up 0 bases, with 15 bases separating them. The germline V gene encodes CDR1 SGHAT and CDR2 FQNNGV. The CDR3 coding sequence is TGTGCCAGCAGCTTAGTTCATCTCGGGGCATTGAACACTGAAGCTTTCTTT. As protein: CASSLVHLGALNTEAFF.